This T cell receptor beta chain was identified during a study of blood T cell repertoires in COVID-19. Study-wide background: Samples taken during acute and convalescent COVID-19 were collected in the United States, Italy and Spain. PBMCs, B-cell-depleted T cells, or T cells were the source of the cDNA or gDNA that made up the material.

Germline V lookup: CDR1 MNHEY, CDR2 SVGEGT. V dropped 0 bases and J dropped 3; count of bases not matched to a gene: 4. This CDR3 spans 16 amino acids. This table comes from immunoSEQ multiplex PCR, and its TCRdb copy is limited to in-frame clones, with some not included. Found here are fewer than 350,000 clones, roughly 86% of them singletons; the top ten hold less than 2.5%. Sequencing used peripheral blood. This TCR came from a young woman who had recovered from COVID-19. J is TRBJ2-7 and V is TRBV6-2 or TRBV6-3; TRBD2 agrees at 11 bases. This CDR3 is CASSYSGLAELYEQYF. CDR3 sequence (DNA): TGTGCCAGCAGTTACTCGGGACTAGCGGAGCTCTACGAGCAGTACTTC.